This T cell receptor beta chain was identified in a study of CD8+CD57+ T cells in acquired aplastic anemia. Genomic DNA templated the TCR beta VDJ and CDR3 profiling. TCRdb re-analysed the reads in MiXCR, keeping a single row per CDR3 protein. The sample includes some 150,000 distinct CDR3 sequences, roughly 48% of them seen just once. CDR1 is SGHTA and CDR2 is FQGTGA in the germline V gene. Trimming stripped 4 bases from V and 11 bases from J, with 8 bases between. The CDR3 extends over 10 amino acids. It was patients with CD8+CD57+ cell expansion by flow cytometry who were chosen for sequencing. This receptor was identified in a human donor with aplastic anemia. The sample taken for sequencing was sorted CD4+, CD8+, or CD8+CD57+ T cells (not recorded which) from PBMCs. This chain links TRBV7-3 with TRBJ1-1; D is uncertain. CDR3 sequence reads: CASSSFRAFF. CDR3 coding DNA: TGTGCCAGCAGCTCCTTCCGGGCTTTCTTT.